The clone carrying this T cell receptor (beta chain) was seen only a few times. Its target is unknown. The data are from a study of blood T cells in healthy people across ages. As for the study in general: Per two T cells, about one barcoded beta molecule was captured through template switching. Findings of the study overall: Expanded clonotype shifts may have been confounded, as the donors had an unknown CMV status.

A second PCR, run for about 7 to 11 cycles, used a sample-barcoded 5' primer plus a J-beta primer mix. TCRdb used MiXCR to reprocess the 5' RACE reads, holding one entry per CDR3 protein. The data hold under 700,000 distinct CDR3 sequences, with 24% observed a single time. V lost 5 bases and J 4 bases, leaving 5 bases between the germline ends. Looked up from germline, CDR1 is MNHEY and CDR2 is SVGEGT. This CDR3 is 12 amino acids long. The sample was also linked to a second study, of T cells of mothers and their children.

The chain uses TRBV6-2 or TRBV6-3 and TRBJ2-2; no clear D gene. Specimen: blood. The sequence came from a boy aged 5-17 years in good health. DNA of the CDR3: TGTGCCAGCAGTATTATCACCGGGGAGCTGTTTTTT. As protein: CASSIITGELFF.